The 3 T cell receptor beta chains below come from one sample, sequenced in a study of control samples from healthy donors and cancer patients. TCRdb's copy holds only in-frame clones and misses some; the assay was immunoSEQ multiplex PCR. The sample carries 150,000 or so clones, approximately 90% recorded once. Sequenced material: blood. These receptors all stem from a woman between 50 and 59 years old in good health.

This clone came up a few times. V usage is TRBV28 and J usage is TRBJ2-2, with a tentative D call TRBD1 (6 bases). The germline V and J ends were trimmed by 4 bases and 0 bases, with 15 bases remaining between them. The CDR3 length is 17 residues. Germline loops: CDR1 MDHEN, CDR2 SYDVKM. CDR3 in amino acids: CASSYPTGKANTGELFF. CDR3 nucleotides: TGTGCCAGCAGTTACCCCACAGGGAAAGCGAACACCGGGGAGCTGTTTTTT.

This chain links TRBV7-8 with TRBJ1-5; D is uncertain. Germline values: CDR1 SGHVS, CDR2 FQNEAQ. The V end was cut by 7 bases, the J end by 2 bases, with 12 bases between. This CDR3 spans 14 amino acids. The CDR3 is CASTKGAGNQPQHF. CDR3 DNA: TGTGCCAGCACAAAGGGCGCGGGCAATCAGCCCCAGCATTTT.

This chain connects TRBV29-1 to TRBJ1-2; D is uncertain. This CDR3 contains 12 residues. Germline V gene lookup returns CDR1 SQVTM and CDR2 ANQGSEA. Trimming removed 1 base at V and 7 bases at J, with 10 bases between. The CDR3 DNA sequence: TGCAGCGTTGAAGTTTTGGGAGGTGGCTACACCTTC. This codes for CSVEVLGGGYTF.